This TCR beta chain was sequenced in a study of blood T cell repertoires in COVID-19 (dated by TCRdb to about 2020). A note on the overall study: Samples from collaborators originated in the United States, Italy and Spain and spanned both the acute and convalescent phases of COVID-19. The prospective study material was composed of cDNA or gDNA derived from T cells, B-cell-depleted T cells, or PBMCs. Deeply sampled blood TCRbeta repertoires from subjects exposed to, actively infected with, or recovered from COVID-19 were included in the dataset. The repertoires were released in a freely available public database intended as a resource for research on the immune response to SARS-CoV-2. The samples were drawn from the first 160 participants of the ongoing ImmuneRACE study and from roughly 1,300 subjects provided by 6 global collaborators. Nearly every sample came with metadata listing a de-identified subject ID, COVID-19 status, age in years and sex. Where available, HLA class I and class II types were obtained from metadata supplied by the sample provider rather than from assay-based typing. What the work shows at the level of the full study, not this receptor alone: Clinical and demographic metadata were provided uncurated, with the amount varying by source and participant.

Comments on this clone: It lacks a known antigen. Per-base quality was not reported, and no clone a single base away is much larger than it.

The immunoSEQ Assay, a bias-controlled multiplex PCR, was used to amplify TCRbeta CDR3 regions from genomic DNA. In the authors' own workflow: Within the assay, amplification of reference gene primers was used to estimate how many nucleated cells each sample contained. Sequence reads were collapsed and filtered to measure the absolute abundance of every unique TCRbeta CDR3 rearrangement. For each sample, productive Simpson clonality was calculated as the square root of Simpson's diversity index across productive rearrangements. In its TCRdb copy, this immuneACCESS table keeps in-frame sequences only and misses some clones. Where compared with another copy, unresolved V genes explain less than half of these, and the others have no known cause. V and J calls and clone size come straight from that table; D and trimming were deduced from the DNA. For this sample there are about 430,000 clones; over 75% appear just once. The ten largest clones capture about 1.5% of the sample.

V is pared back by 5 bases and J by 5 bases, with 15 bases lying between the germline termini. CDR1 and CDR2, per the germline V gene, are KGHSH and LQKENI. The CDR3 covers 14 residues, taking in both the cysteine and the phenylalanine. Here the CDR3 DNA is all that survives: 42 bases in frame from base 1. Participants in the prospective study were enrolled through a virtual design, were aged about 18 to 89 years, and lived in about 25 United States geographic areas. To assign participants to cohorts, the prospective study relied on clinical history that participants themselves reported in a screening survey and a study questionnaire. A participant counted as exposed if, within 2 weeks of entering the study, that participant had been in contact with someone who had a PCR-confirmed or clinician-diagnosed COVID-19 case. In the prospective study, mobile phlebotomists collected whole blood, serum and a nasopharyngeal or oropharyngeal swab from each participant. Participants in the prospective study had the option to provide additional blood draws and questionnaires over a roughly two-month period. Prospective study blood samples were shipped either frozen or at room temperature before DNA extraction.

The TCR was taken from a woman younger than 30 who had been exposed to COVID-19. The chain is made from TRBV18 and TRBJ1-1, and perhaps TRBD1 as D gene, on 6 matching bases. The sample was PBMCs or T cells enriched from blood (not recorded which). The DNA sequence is TGTGCCAGCTCAAAACAGGGAGGGGGGACTGAAGCTTTCTTT. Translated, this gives CASSKQGGGTEAFF.